The sequence of this T cell receptor (beta chain) was determined in a study of beta chain features in type 1 diabetes. Sorting that relied on CD45RO/CCR7/CD25/CD127/CD95/CD27 yielded CD4+ naive, central memory, regulatory and stem cell-like memory cells. This clone has a handful of counts. The antigen remains unidentified. The CDR3 extends over 14 amino acids. The germline gives CDR1 SEHNR, CDR2 FQNEAQ (reference sequence). V trimming: 4 bases; J trimming: 4 bases; junction bases outside the gene matches: 6. Study-level findings and limits: Significant though moderate, a shortening of TCRB CDR3s appeared in all four CD4+ subsets of Type 1 diabetes patients.

The investigators reverse transcribed all of the isolated RNA, so they sequenced expressed TCRB transcripts. Data came from immunoSEQ multiplex PCR; TCRdb stores just in-frame clones and leaves some out. The table shows 160,000 or so clones, with approximately 10% occurring only once. Sequencing was carried out using central memory CD4+ T cells from blood. The chain has TRBV7-9 and TRBJ1-2; TRBD1 matches at 7 bases. This TCR was sampled from a woman between 25 and 40 years old with type 1 diabetes. The chain's CDR3 is CASSSGTEIYGYTF. CDR3 bases: TGTGCCAGCAGCTCAGGGACAGAGATCTATGGCTACACCTTC. The full variable domain, its missing parts supplied by reference TRBV7-9 and TRBJ1-2, is DTGVSQNPRHKITKRGQNVTFRCDPISEHNRLYWYRQTLGQGPEFLTYFQNEAQLEKSRLLSDRFSAERPKGSFSTLEIQRTEQGDSAMYLCASSSGTEIYGYTFGSGTRLTVV.